Below, one T cell receptor beta chain is given with its context. Source study methods: Reference gene primer amplification in the assay estimated nucleated cell counts. Sequencing was performed with immunoSEQ multiplex PCR; in TCRdb, only in-frame clones are kept and a portion is missing. The DNA gave D and trimming, while V, J and clone size come from that table. The sample has over 25,000 clones, more than 70% seen once; the top ten hold around 7%. The entry originates in a study of blood T cell repertoires in COVID-19. Study details: Acute and convalescent COVID-19 specimens originated in the United States, Italy and Spain. PBMCs, B-cell-depleted T cells, or T cells were the source of the cDNA or gDNA that made up the material.

V gave up 4 bases and J gave up 0 bases; unmatched junction bases: 5. The CDR3 is 16 residues long. CDR1 KGHSH and CDR2 LQKENI come from the germline V gene. The chain carries TRBV18 and TRBJ2-2; 7 nucleotides match TRBD2. Sequencing used peripheral blood. This receptor was taken from a human donor in a cohort sampled during active COVID-19. CDR3 nucleotide sequence: TGTGCCAGCTCACGGCCGGGACTATCGAACACCGGGGAGCTGTTTTTT. Its translation is CASSRPGLSNTGELFF.